This TCR beta chain emerged from a study of T cell responses to AZD1222 COVID-19 vaccine. Findings and caveats of the study: Dominant CD4 TCR responses targeted spike regions 160-218 and 743-854.

Method: immunoSEQ multiplex PCR; TCRdb's copy keeps in-frame clones and lacks some. The sample contains about 88,000 clones, over 75% of which appear only once. Worth noting for this clone: Its target is not known.

V shed 3 bases and J 4 bases; nucleotides not matched to a gene: 4. Germline V gives CDR1 KGHDR, CDR2 SFDVKD. The CDR3 is 14 amino acids. The chain is built from TRBV24-1 and TRBJ2-5; 7 bases are shared with TRBD1. This TCR was recovered from an adult who received the AZD1222 COVID-19 vaccine. The specimen comprised peripheral blood, sampled 28 days after the second AZD1222 dose. The CDR3 loop is CATSDAGTAETQYF. CDR3 in DNA: TGTGCCACCAGTGATGCCGGGACAGCAGAGACCCAGTACTTC.